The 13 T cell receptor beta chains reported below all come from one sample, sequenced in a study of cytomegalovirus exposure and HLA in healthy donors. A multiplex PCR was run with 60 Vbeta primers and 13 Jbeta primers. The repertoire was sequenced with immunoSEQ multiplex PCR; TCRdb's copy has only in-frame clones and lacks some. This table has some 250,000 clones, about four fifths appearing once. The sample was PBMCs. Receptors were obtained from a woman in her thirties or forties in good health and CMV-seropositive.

As DNA, the CDR3 is TGCGCCAGCAGCCGGGACAGGGGCTCAGATACGCAGTATTTT. Its translation: CASSRDRGSDTQYF. The gene calls are TRBV10-1 and TRBJ2-3; 10 bases map to TRBD1. Germline CDR1 reads WNHNN; CDR2 reads SYGVQD (reference sequence). The CDR3 totals 14 residues. V gave up 6 bases and J gave up 4 bases; unmatched junction bases: 4.

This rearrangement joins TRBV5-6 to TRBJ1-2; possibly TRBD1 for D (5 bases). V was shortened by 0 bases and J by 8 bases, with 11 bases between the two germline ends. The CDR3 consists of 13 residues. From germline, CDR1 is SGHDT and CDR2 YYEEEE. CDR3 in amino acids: CASSLDRGGGYTF. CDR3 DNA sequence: TGTGCCAGCAGCTTGGATAGGGGCGGCGGCTACACCTTC.

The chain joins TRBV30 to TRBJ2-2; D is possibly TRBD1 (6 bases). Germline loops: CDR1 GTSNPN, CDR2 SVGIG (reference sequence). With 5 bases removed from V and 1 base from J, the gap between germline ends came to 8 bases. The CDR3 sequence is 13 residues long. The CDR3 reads CAWGTLNTGELFF. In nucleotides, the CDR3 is TGTGCCTGGGGGACACTGAACACCGGGGAGCTGTTTTTT.

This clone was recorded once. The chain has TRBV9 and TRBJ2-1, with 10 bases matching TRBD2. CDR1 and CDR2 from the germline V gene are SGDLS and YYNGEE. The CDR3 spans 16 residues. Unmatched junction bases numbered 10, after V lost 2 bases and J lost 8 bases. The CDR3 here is CASSVSGGADGYEQFF. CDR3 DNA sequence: TGTGCCAGCAGCGTGAGCGGGGGGGCCGATGGCTATGAGCAGTTCTTC.

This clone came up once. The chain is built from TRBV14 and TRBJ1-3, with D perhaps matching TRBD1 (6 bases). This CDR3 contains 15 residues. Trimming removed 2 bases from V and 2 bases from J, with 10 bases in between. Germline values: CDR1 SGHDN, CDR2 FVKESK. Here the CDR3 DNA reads TGTGCCAGCAGCCAACTCAGGGGAACTGGAAACACCATATATTTT. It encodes CASSQLRGTGNTIYF. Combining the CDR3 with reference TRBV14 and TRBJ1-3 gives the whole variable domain EAGVTQFPSHSVIEKGQTVTLRCDPISGHDNLYWYRRVMGKEIKFLLHFVKESKQDESGMPNNRFLAERTGGTYSTLKVQPAELEDSGVYFCASSQLRGTGNTIYFGEGSWLTVV.

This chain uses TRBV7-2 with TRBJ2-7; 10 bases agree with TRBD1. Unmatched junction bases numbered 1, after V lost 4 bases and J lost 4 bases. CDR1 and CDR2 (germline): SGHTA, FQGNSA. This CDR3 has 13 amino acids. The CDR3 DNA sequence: TGTGCCAGCAGCTGGGACAGGGGATACGAGCAGTACTTC. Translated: CASSWDRGYEQYF.

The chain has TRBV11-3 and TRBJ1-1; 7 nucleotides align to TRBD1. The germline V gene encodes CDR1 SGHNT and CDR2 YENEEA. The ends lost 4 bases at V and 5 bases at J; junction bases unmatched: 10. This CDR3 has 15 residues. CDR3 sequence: CASSSRETGKTEAFF. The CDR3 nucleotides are TGTGCCAGCAGCTCCCGTGAGACAGGGAAGACTGAAGCTTTCTTT.

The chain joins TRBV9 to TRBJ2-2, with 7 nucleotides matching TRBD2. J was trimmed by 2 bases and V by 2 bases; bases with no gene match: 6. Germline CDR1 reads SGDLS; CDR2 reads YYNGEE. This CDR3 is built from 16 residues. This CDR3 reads CASSVRGGSNTGELFF. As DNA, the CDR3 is TGTGCCAGCAGCGTCCGTGGCGGGAGTAACACCGGGGAGCTGTTTTTT.

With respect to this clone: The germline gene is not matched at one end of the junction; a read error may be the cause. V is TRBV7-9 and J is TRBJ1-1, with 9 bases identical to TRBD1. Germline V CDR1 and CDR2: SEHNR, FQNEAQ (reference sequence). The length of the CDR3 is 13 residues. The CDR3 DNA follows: TGTTCCAGCATCCTACAGGGGGCGCCTGAAGCTTTCTTT. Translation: CSSILQGAPEAFF.

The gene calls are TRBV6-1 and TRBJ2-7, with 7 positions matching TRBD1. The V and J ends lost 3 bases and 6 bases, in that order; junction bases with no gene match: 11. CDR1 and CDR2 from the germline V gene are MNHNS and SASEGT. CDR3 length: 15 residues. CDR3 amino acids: CASSDLMTGTAEQYF. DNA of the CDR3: TGTGCCAGCAGTGACTTGATGACCGGGACAGCCGAGCAGTACTTC.

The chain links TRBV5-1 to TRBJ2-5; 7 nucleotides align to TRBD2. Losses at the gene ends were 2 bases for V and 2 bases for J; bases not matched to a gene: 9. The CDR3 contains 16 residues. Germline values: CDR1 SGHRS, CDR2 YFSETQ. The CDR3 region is CASSLGGRGYQETQYF. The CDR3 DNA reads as TGCGCCAGCAGCTTAGGCGGGAGAGGGTATCAAGAGACCCAGTACTTC. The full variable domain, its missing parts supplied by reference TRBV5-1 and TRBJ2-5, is KAGVTQTPRYLIKTRGQQVTLSCSPISGHRSVSWYQQTPGQGLQFLFEYFSETQRNKGNFPGRFSGRQFSNSRSEMNVSTLELGDSALYLCASSLGGRGYQETQYFGPGTRLLVL.

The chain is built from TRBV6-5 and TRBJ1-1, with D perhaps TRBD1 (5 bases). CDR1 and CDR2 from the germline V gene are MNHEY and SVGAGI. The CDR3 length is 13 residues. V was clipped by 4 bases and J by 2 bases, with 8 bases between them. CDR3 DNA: TGTGCCAGCAGTTGGGGCCATAACACTGAAGCTTTCTTT. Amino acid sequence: CASSWGHNTEAFF.

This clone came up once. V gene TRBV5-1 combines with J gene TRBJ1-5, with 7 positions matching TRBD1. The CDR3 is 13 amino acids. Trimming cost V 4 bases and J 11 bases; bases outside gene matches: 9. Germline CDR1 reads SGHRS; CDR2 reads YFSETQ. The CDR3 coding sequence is TGCGCCAGCAGCCCGACAGGGACATGGGCCCAGCATTTT. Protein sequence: CASSPTGTWAQHF.